Below are 26 T cell receptor beta chains sequenced from a single sample in a study of T-cell reconstitution after alpha-beta-depleted transplantation in children. A TCRbeta library incorporating unique molecular identifiers was prepared. TCRdb analysed the PCR reads with MiXCR anew, one entry per CDR3 protein. The table lists roughly 280,000 distinct CDR3 sequences, around 10% of them singletons, with around a quarter in the top ten. This material consisted of peripheral blood, taken 180 days after TCRalphabeta/CD19-depleted stem cell transplant. These receptors were obtained from a male patient between 2 and 10 years old who had a stem cell transplant for chronic granulomatous disease, so the T cells may come from the graft donor.

This clonotype was found many times. V usage is TRBV20-1 and J usage is TRBJ2-1; tentatively, D is TRBD1 (6 bases). Trimming shortened V by 5 bases and J by 5 bases, and 10 bases separated the two germline ends. This CDR3 has 12 residues. From germline, CDR1 is DFQATT and CDR2 SNEGSKA (reference sequence). CDR3 sequence: CSAYRVNNEQFF. The DNA of the CDR3 is TGCAGTGCTTACAGGGTGAACAATGAGCAGTTCTTC.

Concerning this clonotype: A much larger clone differs by one base, so this may be a read error. The rearrangement uses TRBV6-1 and TRBJ2-1, with D unclear. The CDR3 totals 15 residues. Germline V CDR1 and CDR2: MNHNS, SASEGT. CDR3 DNA sequence: TGTGCCAGCAGCATGGACCATCCAGCAATCAATGAGCAGGTCTTC. It yields the protein CASSMDHPAINEQVF.

The sample holds many counts of this clonotype. V and J are TRBV12-5 and TRBJ1-1, with D possibly being TRBD1 (5 bases). Per germline, CDR1 LGHNT and CDR2 FRNRAP. The CDR3 sequence is 17 residues long. The V end lost 5 bases, the J end lost 0 bases, and 19 bases lay between the germline ends. The CDR3 region is CASGIRRIGGMNTEAFF. CDR3 DNA sequence: TGTGCTAGTGGTATCCGTAGAATCGGGGGGATGAACACTGAAGCTTTCTTT.

This clonotype was seen ten or more times. The chain is built from TRBV12-3 or TRBV12-4 and TRBJ2-7; D gene unclear. The V and J ends lost 3 bases and 3 bases respectively, with 9 bases between them. This CDR3 is built from 13 residues. In DNA form, the CDR3 reads TGTGCCAGCAGTTTCGGACGGAGCTACGAGCAGTACTTC. The encoded protein is CASSFGRSYEQYF.

This clonotype was counted ten times or more. The CDR3 bases are TGTGCCAGCAGTTCCATAGCGGGGGGTAGCACAGATACGCAGTATTTT. This gives the protein CASSSIAGGSTDTQYF. The chain combines TRBV12-3 or TRBV12-4 with TRBJ2-3, with 10 bases identical to TRBD2. This CDR3 is 16 amino acids long. The V segment lost 4 bases and the J segment 0 bases; nucleotides outside the gene matches: 4.

Ten or more counts support this clonotype. This rearrangement joins TRBV5-1 to TRBJ2-1; TRBD2 matches at 7 bases. Trimming at V came to 4 bases and at J to 6 bases, leaving 10 bases not matched to a gene. The CDR3 spans 15 residues. CDR1 SGHRS and CDR2 YFSETQ come from the germline V gene. DNA for the CDR3: TGCGCCAGCAGCCCGGACGGGGGGAGAAGCAATGAGCAGTTCTTC. Its protein is CASSPDGGRSNEQFF.

This chain connects TRBV7-2 to TRBJ1-2, with 7 bases that match TRBD1. This CDR3 has 13 amino acids. Germline V CDR1 and CDR2: SGHTA, FQGNSA. V lost 4 bases and J lost 4; bases outside the gene matches: 3. Written as DNA, the CDR3 is TGTGCCAGCAGCTACAGGGGCACCTATGGCTACACCTTC. Translating gives CASSYRGTYGYTF. Together with reference TRBV7-2 and TRBJ1-2, the CDR3 gives the full variable domain: GAGVSQSPSNKVTEKGKDVELRCDPISGHTALYWYRQSLGQGLEFLIYFQGNSAPDKSGLPSDRFSAERTGGSVSTLTIQRTQQEDSAVYLCASSYRGTYGYTFGSGTRLTVV.

Ten or more counts support this clonotype. The chain has TRBV11-2 and TRBJ2-5, with D unclear. V dropped 3 bases and J dropped 2 bases, with 13 bases sitting between them. CDR3 size: 15 residues. Germline loops: CDR1 SGHAT, CDR2 FQNNGV. In DNA form, the CDR3 reads TGTGCCAGCAGCTTCAGTGTGCGTCCTCAAGAGACCCAGTACTTC. It yields the protein CASSFSVRPQETQYF.

This clonotype was seen many times. The CDR3 nucleotides read TGTGCCAGCTCCCGGGACAGGGACAAAAACATTCAGTACTTC. Translation gives CASSRDRDKNIQYF. The gene calls are TRBV18 and TRBJ2-4, with 9 positions matching TRBD1. CDR3 length: 14 amino acids. Germline V lookup: CDR1 KGHSH, CDR2 LQKENI. Trimming cost V 6 bases and J 3 bases; bases outside gene matches: 3.

This clonotype was detected a few times. This may be a read error, as it is one base from a much larger clone. The chain combines TRBV5-6 with TRBJ2-7; D unresolved. This CDR3 is built from 12 residues. The germline CDR1 and CDR2 sequences are SGHDT and YYEEEE. The CDR3 reads CTSSLTAYEQYF. CDR3 coding DNA: TGTACCAGCAGCCTCACGGCCTACGAGCAGTACTTC. Full variable domain (outside the CDR3, taken from reference TRBV5-6 and TRBJ2-7): DAGVTQSPTHLIKTRGQQVTLRCSPKSGHDTVSWYQQALGQGPQFIFQYYEEEERQRGNFPDRFSGHQFPNYSSELNVNALLLGDSALYLCTSSLTAYEQYFGPGTRLTVT.

This clonotype was observed many times. The J gene is TRBJ1-2, the V gene TRBV5-5; weak D call: TRBD1 (6 bases). Trimming cost V 4 bases and J 2 bases, with 9 bases left between them. CDR3 length equals 13 residues. In germline, CDR1 is SGHKS, CDR2 YYEKEE (reference sequence). Written as DNA, the CDR3 is TGTGCCAGCAGCGCCGGGACAAACTATGGCTACACCTTC. It codes for CASSAGTNYGYTF.

This clonotype was detected many times. The chain uses TRBV15 and TRBJ2-1, with 10 nucleotides matching TRBD1. Germline values: CDR1 LNHNV, CDR2 YYDKDF (reference sequence). Trimming removed 8 bases from V and 0 bases from J; junction bases left unmatched: 4. This CDR3 spans 15 amino acids. The CDR3 loop reads CATRGQGLSYNEQFF. The CDR3 coding sequence is TGTGCCACCCGGGGACAGGGGCTCTCCTACAATGAGCAGTTCTTC. The full variable domain, its missing parts supplied by reference TRBV15 and TRBJ2-1, is DAMVIQNPRYQVTQFGKPVTLSCSQTLNHNVMYWYQQKSSQAPKLLFHYYDKDFNNEADTPDNFQSRRPNTSFCFLDIRSPGLGDTAMYLCATRGQGLSYNEQFFGPGTRLTVL.

This clonotype was seen many times. The chain has TRBV5-1 and TRBJ2-7; perhaps TRBD1 as D (5 bases). The CDR3 extends over 13 amino acids. Trimming left V 8 bases short and J 2 bases short, with 14 bases between. Germline V gives CDR1 SGHRS, CDR2 YFSETQ. CDR3 protein: CARGPVLAYEQYF. The DNA of the CDR3 is TGCGCCAGGGGGCCGGTCCTGGCCTACGAGCAGTACTTC.

This clonotype has a count of ten or more. The genes are TRBV20-1 and TRBJ2-3, with TRBD1 identical over 10 bases. CDR3 length: 14 residues. Trimming took 3 bases from V and 4 from J; bases not matched to a gene: 4. Germline V gene lookup returns CDR1 DFQATT and CDR2 SNEGSKA (reference sequence). The CDR3 nucleotides read TGCAGTGCTAGGGACAGGGGGGGTGCAGATACGCAGTATTTT. Translation gives CSARDRGGADTQYF.

In this sample, this clonotype turned up many times. CDR3 coding DNA: TGTGCCACCAGTGATACCGGGACTAGCTCCTACGAGCAGTACTTC. The encoded protein is CATSDTGTSSYEQYF. This chain connects TRBV24-1 to TRBJ2-7; 8 nucleotides agree with TRBD2. The CDR3 has 15 residues. With V trimmed by 3 bases and J by 0 bases, 3 bases remained unmatched. The germline V gene encodes CDR1 KGHDR and CDR2 SFDVKD.

This clonotype was detected ten times or more. This rearrangement joins TRBV7-3 to TRBJ2-5; 10 nucleotides line up with TRBD2. V was clipped by 5 bases and J by 5 bases; unmatched bases: 17. This CDR3 contains 18 residues. Germline CDR1 reads SGHTA; CDR2 reads FQGTGA. CDR3 sequence (DNA): TGTGCCAGCAGCCGAGGACAGGGAGAAGCGGGAGGGGGGGAGACCCAGTACTTC. Amino acids: CASSRGQGEAGGGETQYF. Variable domain in full (rest from reference TRBV7-3 and TRBJ2-5): GAGVSQTPSNKVTEKGKYVELRCDPISGHTALYWYRQSLGQGPEFLIYFQGTGAADDSGLPNDRFFAVRPEGSVSTLKIQRTERGDSAVYLCASSRGQGEAGGGETQYFGPGTRLLVL.

Notes on this clonotype: Possible read error: a much larger clone is one base away. This chain links TRBV9 with TRBJ2-1, with 7 bases lining up with TRBD2. From germline, CDR1 is SGDLS and CDR2 YYNGEE. This CDR3 is 13 amino acids long. Trimming at V came to 4 bases and at J to 11 bases, leaving 9 bases not matched to a gene. CDR3 DNA sequence: TGTGCCAGCAGCTTCGGACTAGGTGGTAAGCAGTTCTTC. It codes for CASSFGLGGKQFF.

This clonotype was detected many times. The rearrangement uses TRBV20-1 and TRBJ2-1; 7 bases fit TRBD2. The J segment lost 6 bases and the V segment lost 1 base, leaving 12 bases of the junction unmatched. This CDR3 is 16 amino acids long. Germline V gene data show CDR1 as DFQATT and CDR2 as SNEGSKA (reference sequence). The CDR3: CSARVDWSGDVNEQFF. The CDR3 nucleotides are TGCAGTGCTAGAGTGGACTGGAGCGGGGACGTCAATGAGCAGTTCTTC.

This clonotype occurred many times. The chain carries TRBV20-1 and TRBJ2-1; possible D gene TRBD2, 5 bases. Germline V gene sequence: CDR1 DFQATT, CDR2 SNEGSKA (reference sequence). V shed 5 bases and J shed 0 bases, with 8 bases lying between them. This CDR3 comprises 13 residues. The CDR3: CSARRSSYNEQFF. The DNA for the CDR3 is TGCAGTGCTCGGAGGAGCTCCTACAATGAGCAGTTCTTC.

This clonotype showed up many times. The chain has TRBV28 and TRBJ2-1; a possible D gene is TRBD2 (6 bases). Trimming left V 6 bases short and J 2 bases short, with 17 bases between. Germline lookup yields CDR1 MDHEN and CDR2 SYDVKM. CDR3 length: 16 residues. The DNA for the CDR3 is TGTGCCAGCAGAATCTCGCGGGGCACCCCCTACAATGAGCAGTTCTTC. Residues: CASRISRGTPYNEQFF. The full variable domain, in which reference TRBV28 and TRBJ2-1 provide the parts outside the CDR3, is DVKVTQSSRYLVKRTGEKVFLECVQDMDHENMFWYRQDPGLGLRLIYFSYDVKMKEKGDIPEGYSVSREKKERFSLILESASTNQTSMYLCASRISRGTPYNEQFFGPGTRLTVL.

This clonotype was observed many times. Written as DNA, the CDR3 is TGTGCCAGCAGTGAGGAGGGTTTAAGGAATCAGCCCCAGCATTTT. Translated, it gives CASSEEGLRNQPQHF. The V call is TRBV6-1, the J call TRBJ1-5; D is ambiguous. Trimming cost V 3 bases and J 4 bases, with 13 bases left between them. The CDR3 contains 15 residues. Germline V gives CDR1 MNHNS, CDR2 SASEGT.

Regarding this clonotype: This may stem from a read error, because a much larger clone lies one nucleotide away. The chain employs TRBV27 and TRBJ2-5; D is uncertain. This CDR3 region has 11 residues. V was trimmed by 10 bases and J by 2 bases, leaving 8 bases between them. Germline V gene lookup returns CDR1 MNHEY and CDR2 SMNVEV (reference sequence). CDR3 bases: TGTGCCATCAGACGTCAAGAGACCCAGTACTTC. Translated: CAIRRQETQYF.

Ten or more counts support this clonotype. V is TRBV27 and J is TRBJ1-4; 10 bases are a match to TRBD1. The CDR3 runs to 22 residues. V lost 1 base to trimming and J lost 0 bases; unmatched junction nucleotides: 17. Germline V CDR1 and CDR2: MNHEY, SMNVEV (reference sequence). Here the CDR3 reads CASSLLGWIGQGDYATNEKLFF. The CDR3 coding sequence is TGTGCCAGCAGTTTATTGGGGTGGATAGGACAGGGGGACTATGCAACTAATGAAAAACTGTTTTTT.

This clonotype was observed many times. The chain carries TRBV18 and TRBJ2-7; 9 bases line up with TRBD2. Germline values: CDR1 KGHSH, CDR2 LQKENI. The CDR3 spans 13 residues. Trimming at V came to 3 bases and at J to 6 bases, leaving 3 bases not matched to a gene. The CDR3 spells CASSPGTSSEQYF. The CDR3 coding sequence is TGTGCCAGCTCACCTGGGACTAGCTCCGAGCAGTACTTC. The complete variable domain, with remaining parts taken from reference TRBV18 and TRBJ2-7, reads NAGVMQNPRHLVRRRGQEARLRCSPMKGHSHVYWYRQLPEEGLKFMVYLQKENIIDESGMPKERFSAEFPKEGPSILRIQQVVRGDSAAYFCASSPGTSSEQYFGPGTRLTVT.

This clonotype was observed at least ten times. The gene calls are TRBV13 and TRBJ2-7; 9 bases agree with TRBD2. The V and J ends lost 6 bases and 4 bases, in that order; junction bases with no gene match: 7. The V gene's germline CDR1 is PRHDT and CDR2 FYEKMQ (reference sequence). The CDR3 has 14 residues. The CDR3 DNA is TGTGCCAGCAGTCCCGCAGCGGGAGGATACGAGCAGTACTTC. Translating it yields CASSPAAGGYEQYF.

The rearrangement uses TRBV12-3 or TRBV12-4 and TRBJ2-2; perhaps TRBD1 as D (5 bases). Trimming removed 6 bases from V and 4 bases from J, with 12 bases in between. This CDR3 spans 14 amino acids. CDR3 in amino acids: CASRVRGGTGELFF. The CDR3 DNA follows: TGTGCCAGCAGAGTAAGGGGTGGCACCGGGGAGCTGTTTTTT.